Each of the 31 T cell receptor beta chains below was sequenced from the same sample in a study of cytomegalovirus exposure and HLA in healthy donors. The PCR ran on 60 Vbeta and 13 Jbeta primers. Profiled with immunoSEQ multiplex PCR; TCRdb holds only in-frame clones, not every one. The table shows about 190,000 clones, with approximately 80% occurring only once. The sample taken for sequencing was PBMCs. These receptors were obtained from a woman aged 45-65 years in good health and CMV-seropositive.

The genes are TRBV28 and TRBJ2-3, with 8 bases that match TRBD2. Germline V gene lookup returns CDR1 MDHEN and CDR2 SYDVKM. The V and J ends lost 6 bases and 2 bases, in that order; junction bases with no gene match: 4. The CDR3 runs 14 residues. CDR3 protein: CASRLAGFTDTQYF. CDR3 DNA: TGTGCCAGCAGGTTAGCGGGGTTCACAGATACGCAGTATTTT.

CDR3 in DNA: TGTGCCAGCTCTCCTGACCGCGGGACAGCAACCTACAATGAGCAGTTCTTC. Amino acids: CASSPDRGTATYNEQFF. The rearrangement links TRBV18 to TRBJ2-1, with D perhaps matching TRBD1 (7 bases). The CDR3 runs 17 residues. The germline V gene has CDR1 KGHSH and CDR2 LQKENI. Trimming stripped 6 bases from V and 2 bases from J, with 20 bases between.

V is TRBV13 and J is TRBJ1-2, with 8 positions matching TRBD1. Germline CDR1 reads PRHDT; CDR2 reads FYEKMQ (reference sequence). CDR3 length: 14 amino acids. V was clipped by 5 bases and J by 8 bases; unmatched bases: 10. The CDR3 loop is CASSRPDREGGYTF. The CDR3 bases are TGTGCCAGCAGCCGACCGGACAGGGAGGGAGGCTACACCTTC.

V and J are TRBV7-9 and TRBJ1-1, with D uncertain. The germline V and J ends were trimmed by 5 bases and 5 bases, with 9 bases remaining between them. The CDR3 is made up of 12 amino acids. Germline V gene lookup returns CDR1 SEHNR and CDR2 FQNEAQ (reference sequence). The CDR3 sequence is CASSRTSTEAFF. Written as DNA, the CDR3 is TGTGCCAGCAGCCGTACGAGTACTGAAGCTTTCTTT.

The rearrangement links TRBV5-6 to TRBJ2-5; 10 bases align to TRBD1. Losses at the gene ends were 4 bases for V and 6 bases for J; bases not matched to a gene: 9. The CDR3 consists of 15 residues. Germline V gene data show CDR1 as SGHDT and CDR2 as YYEEEE. This chain's CDR3 is CASSVRDRGMKTQYF. In DNA form, the CDR3 reads TGTGCCAGCAGCGTACGGGACAGGGGTATGAAGACCCAGTACTTC.

The DNA for the CDR3 is TGTGCCAGCAGCTTATCCAGAAACAATGAGCAGTTCTTC. Translation gives CASSLSRNNEQFF. This chain uses TRBV7-3 with TRBJ2-1; no definite D call. Germline lookup yields CDR1 SGHTA and CDR2 FQGTGA. V lost 2 bases and J 5 bases, leaving 7 bases between the germline ends. The CDR3 contains 13 residues.

The V and J genes are TRBV2 and TRBJ2-7; no firm D call. V dropped 0 bases and J dropped 3 bases, with 9 bases sitting between them. CDR3 size: 14 residues. Germline V gives CDR1 SNHLY, CDR2 FYNNEI. In DNA, the CDR3 is TGTGCCAGCAGTGAAGCGCTTCAACTCTACGAGCAGTACTTC. Protein sequence: CASSEALQLYEQYF.

In this sample, this clone turned up once. The V gene is TRBV7-9, the J gene TRBJ1-5; 7 positions agree with TRBD1. V shed 1 base, J shed 4 bases, and the junction held 10 bases outside the gene matches. The CDR3 consists of 17 residues. From germline, CDR1 is SEHNR and CDR2 FQNEAQ (reference sequence). The CDR3 sequence: CASSLVGYRGWNQPQHF. CDR3 coding DNA: TGTGCCAGCAGCTTAGTGGGGTACAGGGGATGGAATCAGCCCCAGCATTTT. Using reference TRBV7-9 and TRBJ1-5 for the parts outside the CDR3, the full variable domain is DTGVSQNPRHKITKRGQNVTFRCDPISEHNRLYWYRQTLGQGPEFLTYFQNEAQLEKSRLLSDRFSAERPKGSFSTLEIQRTEQGDSAMYLCASSLVGYRGWNQPQHFGDGTRLSIL.

The rearrangement uses TRBV10-1 and TRBJ2-5, with D possibly being TRBD1 (5 bases). This CDR3 is built from 13 residues. V lost 8 bases, J lost 1 base, and 11 bases lay in between. The germline V gene has CDR1 WNHNN and CDR2 SYGVQD (reference sequence). This chain's CDR3 is CASSRTSQETQYF. The CDR3 coding sequence is TGCGCCAGCTCCCGGACAAGCCAAGAGACCCAGTACTTC.

The chain couples TRBV4-1 to TRBJ1-6; weak D call: TRBD1 (6 bases). The CDR3 covers 18 residues. Trimming removed 3 bases from V and 6 bases from J, with 21 bases in between. CDR1 is MGHRA, CDR2 YSYEKL, per germline. DNA of the CDR3: TGCGCCAGCAGCCATATGTATACGACAGGTATCGGTAATTCACCCCTCCACTTT. Its protein product is CASSHMYTTGIGNSPLHF.

This clone was seen a handful of times. The chain carries TRBV5-4 and TRBJ1-5; D may be TRBD1 (6 bases). This CDR3 comprises 14 residues. V lost 4 bases and J lost 3, with 11 bases in between. Germline CDR1 SGHNT, CDR2 YYREEE (reference sequence). The DNA for the CDR3 is TGTGCCAGCAGCCCTACAGGGTTCAATCAGCCCCAGCATTTT. Its protein product is CASSPTGFNQPQHF.

This chain links TRBV5-1 with TRBJ2-7; TRBD1 agrees at 12 bases. The CDR3 contains 14 residues. V lost 4 bases and J lost 4; bases outside the gene matches: 3. Germline CDR1 is SGHRS and CDR2 is YFSETQ. The CDR3 loop is CASSTGQGAYEQYF. The CDR3 region has the DNA TGCGCCAGCAGCACGGGACAGGGGGCTTACGAGCAGTACTTC.

The V call is TRBV7-2, the J call TRBJ1-3; a possible D gene is TRBD1 (6 bases). V gave up 3 bases and J gave up 4 bases, with 16 bases separating them. CDR1 is SGHTA, CDR2 FQGNSA, per germline. This CDR3 has 16 amino acids. The CDR3 DNA reads as TGTGCCAGCAGCTTCTTGGGGGGGGCGGACGGAAACACCATATATTTT. This sequence encodes CASSFLGGADGNTIYF.

The CDR3 is CASSPDRDNEKLFF. DNA of the CDR3: TGTGCCAGCAGCCCGGACAGAGATAATGAAAAACTGTTTTTT. The chain couples TRBV7-2 to TRBJ1-4; D possibly corresponds to TRBD1 (6 bases). Germline V gene sequence: CDR1 SGHTA, CDR2 FQGNSA. V gave up 5 bases and J gave up 4 bases, with 11 bases separating them. The CDR3 has 14 residues.

The chain recombines TRBV29-1 with TRBJ2-3; 7 bases line up with TRBD1. This CDR3 contains 14 residues. V trimming: 1 base; J trimming: 4 bases; junction bases outside the gene matches: 5. Germline CDR1 and CDR2: SQVTM and ANQGSEA. This CDR3 is CSVEVGTEPDTQYF. The CDR3 nucleotides read TGCAGCGTTGAAGTTGGGACAGAACCAGATACGCAGTATTTT.

V usage is TRBV5-5 and J usage is TRBJ1-4; D not resolved. V was pared by 2 bases and J by 5 bases, with 13 bases between. CDR1 and CDR2 from the germline V gene are SGHKS and YYEKEE (reference sequence). CDR3 length: 15 amino acids. CDR3 sequence: CASSFVGPGNEKLFF. For the CDR3, the DNA is TGTGCCAGCAGCTTCGTTGGCCCGGGGAATGAAAAACTGTTTTTT. The variable domain in full, completed from reference TRBV5-5 and TRBJ1-4, reads DAGVTQSPTHLIKTRGQQVTLRCSPISGHKSVSWYQQVLGQGPQFIFQYYEKEERGRGNFPDRFSARQFPNYSSELNVNALLLGDSALYLCASSFVGPGNEKLFFGSGTQLSVL.

The chain recombines TRBV2 with TRBJ1-4; D perhaps matches TRBD1 (5 bases). Trimming removed 7 bases at V and 4 bases at J, with 13 bases between. The CDR3 contains 14 residues. Germline-derived CDR1 and CDR2 are SNHLY and FYNNEI. The CDR3, as DNA: TGTGCCAGCACTATGACAGTAATTAATGAAAAACTGTTTTTT. Its translation is CASTMTVINEKLFF.

This chain uses TRBV21-1 with TRBJ2-5; the D call TRBD2 from the table was never checked on the DNA. TRBV21-1 is labeled a pseudogene. CDR3 length: 19 amino acids. CDR3 sequence (DNA): TGTGCCAGCAGCAAAGTCCCGGCGGTTCCAAGGGGAGGGGGAGAGACCCAGTACTTC. It codes for CASSKVPAVPRGGGETQYF.

This chain links TRBV7-2 with TRBJ2-3; 9 bases are a match to TRBD2. CDR3 length: 21 residues. CDR1 is SGHTA and CDR2 is FQGNSA in the germline V gene. V lost 0 bases to trimming and J lost 5 bases; unmatched junction nucleotides: 21. In DNA form, the CDR3 reads TGTGCCAGCAGCTTAGCGGACTCCGGCGAGGTCATAGCGGGGGTGGGAGATACGCAGTATTTT. This translates into CASSLADSGEVIAGVGDTQYF.

The CDR3 sequence is CASSPRGFKETQYF. The CDR3 nucleotides read TGTGCCAGCAGCCCCCGGGGATTTAAAGAGACCCAGTACTTC. The chain joins TRBV7-2 to TRBJ2-5; D possibly corresponds to TRBD2 (5 bases). The length of the CDR3 is 14 residues. Germline V CDR1 and CDR2: SGHTA, FQGNSA. The V gene lost 5 bases and the J gene lost 3 bases, with 13 bases spanning the gap.

This rearrangement joins TRBV6-1 to TRBJ1-6; no reliable D call. In germline, CDR1 is MNHNS, CDR2 SASEGT. V was pared by 1 base and J by 10 bases, with 5 bases between. The CDR3 sequence is 12 residues long. CDR3 loop: CASSEVGSPLHF. CDR3 nucleotides: TGTGCCAGCAGTGAAGTGGGCTCACCCCTCCACTTT.

The rearrangement joins TRBV28 to TRBJ2-3; TRBD2 matches at 7 bases. The ends lost 5 bases at V and 3 bases at J; junction bases unmatched: 8. The CDR3 consists of 15 residues. Per germline, CDR1 MDHEN and CDR2 SYDVKM. CDR3 nucleotides: TGTGCCAGCAGTCCCTTGGGGGGGGGTACAGATACGCAGTATTTT. It codes for CASSPLGGGTDTQYF. Looking up the rest from reference TRBV28 and TRBJ2-3 gives the full variable domain: DVKVTQSSRYLVKRTGEKVFLECVQDMDHENMFWYRQDPGLGLRLIYFSYDVKMKEKGDIPEGYSVSREKKERFSLILESASTNQTSMYLCASSPLGGGTDTQYFGPGTRLTVL.

This clone was seen ten or more times. This rearrangement joins TRBV7-8 to TRBJ2-6, with 11 bases lining up with TRBD1. J lost 2 bases, V lost 2 bases, and 2 bases had no gene match. The germline gives CDR1 SGHVS, CDR2 FQNEAQ. This CDR3 comprises 17 residues. In DNA, the CDR3 is TGTGCCAGCAGCTTACGGGACAGGGGGGCTGGGGCCAACGTCCTGACTTTC. Translation gives CASSLRDRGAGANVLTF.

V usage is TRBV14 and J usage is TRBJ1-2; tentative D call: TRBD1 (5 bases). Trimming left V 4 bases short and J 0 bases short, with 12 bases between. CDR1 SGHDN and CDR2 FVKESK come from the germline V gene. The CDR3 has 15 amino acids. DNA of the CDR3: TGTGCCAGCAGCCCCCAGGGTACGCCTAACTATGGCTACACCTTC. Translated: CASSPQGTPNYGYTF. The variable domain in full, with the rest retrieved from reference TRBV14 and TRBJ1-2, is EAGVTQFPSHSVIEKGQTVTLRCDPISGHDNLYWYRRVMGKEIKFLLHFVKESKQDESGMPNNRFLAERTGGTYSTLKVQPAELEDSGVYFCASSPQGTPNYGYTFGSGTRLTVV.

This chain connects TRBV4-1 to TRBJ2-3; 12 bases match TRBD2. The CDR3 contains 19 residues. Germline V CDR1 and CDR2: MGHRA, YSYEKL. J lost 2 bases, V lost 3 bases, and 12 bases had no gene match. The CDR3 loop is CASSHAPRGLAGTTDTQYF. Here the CDR3 DNA reads TGCGCCAGCAGCCACGCCCCCCGAGGACTAGCGGGGACCACAGATACGCAGTATTTT.

CDR3 region: CASSSSLAPGYNEQFF. CDR3 nucleotide sequence: TGTGCCAGCAGCTCCTCACTAGCGCCGGGCTACAATGAGCAGTTCTTC. The chain joins TRBV7-2 to TRBJ2-1, with 7 bases identical to TRBD2. This CDR3 has 16 residues. V dropped 4 bases and J dropped 3; count of bases not matched to a gene: 9. In germline, CDR1 is SGHTA, CDR2 FQGNSA.

This rearrangement joins TRBV5-6 to TRBJ2-7, with D tentatively TRBD2 (5 bases). CDR1 is SGHDT, CDR2 YYEEEE, per germline. This CDR3 region has 14 residues. V lost 3 bases, J lost 2 bases, and 12 bases lay in between. The CDR3 is CASSWRNKPYEQYF. In nucleotides, the CDR3 is TGTGCCAGCAGCTGGAGGAACAAGCCCTACGAGCAGTACTTC.

The chain links TRBV6-1 to TRBJ1-1; possibly TRBD1 for D (6 bases). This CDR3 contains 14 residues. Germline loops: CDR1 MNHNS, CDR2 SASEGT. Trimming removed 1 base at V and 3 bases at J, with 9 bases between. The CDR3 nucleotides are TGTGCCAGCAGTGAAGTTGCAGGGGACACTGAAGCTTTCTTT. Amino acids: CASSEVAGDTEAFF.

This sequence joins TRBV13 and TRBJ2-7; TRBD2 matches 8 bases. CDR1 is PRHDT and CDR2 is FYEKMQ in the germline V gene (reference sequence). Trimming took 4 bases from V and 0 from J; bases not matched to a gene: 5. The CDR3 covers 15 residues. The CDR3 bases are TGTGCCAGCAGCTCTCCCGGGACTAGCTCCTACGAGCAGTACTTC. Its translation: CASSSPGTSSYEQYF.

V gene TRBV6-1 combines with J gene TRBJ1-1; possible D gene TRBD1, 5 bases. The V and J ends lost 3 bases and 7 bases respectively, with 21 bases between them. CDR3 length: 16 residues. Germline V gene sequence: CDR1 MNHNS, CDR2 SASEGT. Here the CDR3 reads CASSDFWGRDQVEAFF. The CDR3 DNA sequence: TGTGCCAGCAGTGATTTTTGGGGCAGGGATCAGGTTGAAGCTTTCTTT.

The gene calls are TRBV6-5 and TRBJ2-3, with D tentatively TRBD1 (5 bases). The CDR3 consists of 14 residues. Trimming left V 6 bases short and J 6 bases short, with 16 bases between. Germline V gene sequence: CDR1 MNHEY, CDR2 SVGAGI. The CDR3, as DNA: TGTGCCAGCAGGCCCGACAGCGCAAGGGATACGCAGTATTTT. It encodes CASRPDSARDTQYF.